Following are 26 T cell receptor beta chains from one sample sequenced in a study of blood T cell repertoires in COVID-19. The method was immunoSEQ multiplex PCR; TCRdb's version includes in-frame clones alone and lacks a portion of them. This table holds a few hundred thousand clones, approximately 81% found once. The sample taken for sequencing was peripheral blood. All receptors derive from a woman aged 18-35 years with acute or convalescent COVID-19.

The rearrangement uses TRBV10-3 and TRBJ2-1; D remains unclear. The CDR3 runs to 13 residues. V lost 8 bases and J lost 8, with 16 bases in between. Germline CDR1 reads ENHRY; CDR2 reads SYGVKD. The CDR3 spells CAIRSRGNDEQFF. The CDR3 DNA reads as TGTGCCATCCGCTCAAGAGGAAACGATGAGCAGTTCTTC.

This chain links TRBV11-2 with TRBJ2-1, with D possibly TRBD2 on 6 matching bases. This CDR3 is 17 amino acids long. The germline V gene has CDR1 SGHAT and CDR2 FQNNGV. Trimming cost V 1 base and J 0 bases, with 13 bases left between them. The CDR3 DNA reads as TGTGCCAGCAGCTTAGGGGCAGGGAGGCCCTCCTACAATGAGCAGTTCTTC. Its protein product is CASSLGAGRPSYNEQFF.

The chain employs TRBV7-9 and TRBJ2-7; 7 bases fit TRBD2. Germline assignment: CDR1 SEHNR and CDR2 FQNEAQ (reference sequence). The CDR3 is 14 amino acids. V trimming: 2 bases; J trimming: 5 bases; junction bases outside the gene matches: 6. The DNA of the CDR3 is TGTGCCAGCAGCTTACAGGGAGGGAGAAACGAGCAGTACTTC. This gives the protein CASSLQGGRNEQYF. The whole variable domain, filled in from reference TRBV7-9 and TRBJ2-7, reads DTGVSQNPRHKITKRGQNVTFRCDPISEHNRLYWYRQTLGQGPEFLTYFQNEAQLEKSRLLSDRFSAERPKGSFSTLEIQRTEQGDSAMYLCASSLQGGRNEQYFGPGTRLTVT.

V is TRBV12-3 or TRBV12-4 and J is TRBJ2-1; 8 bases fit TRBD2. CDR3 length: 13 residues. Germline trimming cut 8 bases from V and 7 bases from J; bases unmatched to any gene: 7. The CDR3 region has the DNA TGTGCCAGCGGACTAGCTTCTGTTAATGAGCAGTTCTTC. It specifies CASGLASVNEQFF.

The genes are TRBV3-1 (or the pseudogene TRBV3-2) and TRBJ2-7; possible D gene TRBD1, 6 bases. This CDR3 comprises 11 residues. Germline assignment: CDR1 LGHDT and CDR2 YNNKEL (reference sequence). V was cut by 10 bases and J by 1 base, with 8 bases left in between. CDR3 residues: CATGQSYEQYF. The CDR3 DNA sequence: TGTGCCACTGGACAGTCCTACGAGCAGTACTTC.

The chain has TRBV2 and TRBJ1-3, with D perhaps TRBD1 (6 bases). Per the germline V gene, CDR1 is SNHLY and CDR2 is FYNNEI. The CDR3 has 16 residues. Trimming took 8 bases from V and 2 from J, leaving 19 bases between them. The CDR3 is CASEISRGSPGNTIYF. The CDR3 region has the DNA TGTGCCAGCGAAATATCAAGGGGGAGCCCTGGAAACACCATATATTTT.

The J gene is TRBJ1-1, the V gene TRBV6-4; no clear D. This CDR3 has 13 residues. With 3 bases removed from V and 2 bases from J, the gap between germline ends came to 7 bases. The V gene's germline CDR1 is MRHNA and CDR2 SNTAGT. The CDR3 coding sequence is TGTGCCAGCAGTGAGCAGTTCAACACTGAAGCTTTCTTT. It codes for CASSEQFNTEAFF.

The chain links TRBV2 to TRBJ1-6; unclear D gene. Germline CDR1 reads SNHLY; CDR2 reads FYNNEI. The CDR3 runs to 13 residues. Deletions cut 7 bases from V and 11 bases from J, with 15 bases between. The chain's CDR3 is CASNAKTETPLHF. The CDR3 DNA reads as TGTGCCAGCAATGCAAAAACAGAGACACCCCTCCACTTT.

J is TRBJ2-1 and V is TRBV24-1, with D maybe TRBD1 (6 bases). Trimming took off 1 base at V and 8 bases at J, with 14 bases between the two ends. CDR3 size: 15 residues. Germline values: CDR1 KGHDR, CDR2 SFDVKD. CDR3 residues: CATSDFTGIGHEQFF. Written as DNA, the CDR3 is TGTGCCACCAGTGATTTCACAGGGATAGGCCATGAGCAGTTCTTC.

The CDR3 bases are TGTGCCAGCAGCGAGGGGGTTTACTCCAGCGGGGTGTACTACAATGAGCAGTTCTTC. It codes for CASSEGVYSSGVYYNEQFF. The V gene is TRBV13, the J gene TRBJ2-1, with D perhaps matching TRBD2 (7 bases). CDR1 PRHDT and CDR2 FYEKMQ come from the germline V gene (reference sequence). Trimming cost V 5 bases and J 3 bases, with 26 bases left between them. The CDR3 covers 19 residues.

The CDR3 DNA is TGTGCCAGCAGTGGCGGGACTTACTCCTACAATGAGCAGTTCTTC. It specifies CASSGGTYSYNEQFF. This chain uses TRBV27 with TRBJ2-1; tentatively, D is TRBD2 (6 bases). The CDR3 extends over 15 amino acids. Germline assignment: CDR1 MNHEY and CDR2 SMNVEV (reference sequence). Trimming left V 5 bases short and J 0 bases short, with 11 bases between.

This clone has just one count. This rearrangement joins TRBV19 to TRBJ1-1; D gene unclear. The germline V gene has CDR1 LNHDA and CDR2 SQIVND (reference sequence). The CDR3 sequence is 15 residues long. V was pared by 3 bases and J by 6 bases, with 17 bases between. CDR3 residues: CASSIGEGGRSEAFF. CDR3 bases: TGTGCCAGTAGTATCGGCGAAGGAGGTCGTTCTGAAGCTTTCTTT.

V usage is TRBV9 and J usage is TRBJ1-5, with 7 bases fitting TRBD1. Per the germline V gene, CDR1 is SGDLS and CDR2 is YYNGEE. The CDR3 totals 16 residues. Germline trimming cut 0 bases from V and 12 bases from J; bases unmatched to any gene: 15. This CDR3 is CASSVERGHIEQDQHF. The CDR3 DNA reads as TGTGCCAGCAGCGTAGAGAGGGGGCACATAGAGCAAGACCAGCATTTT.

This rearrangement joins TRBV11-2 to TRBJ1-4, with 7 bases matching TRBD1. CDR3 length: 16 residues. Germline lookup yields CDR1 SGHAT and CDR2 FQNNGV. Germline trimming cut 8 bases from V and 0 bases from J; bases unmatched to any gene: 9. CDR3 sequence: CASRKGQGATNEKLFF. In nucleotides, the CDR3 is TGTGCCAGCCGGAAGGGGCAGGGGGCAACTAATGAAAAACTGTTTTTT.

The chain employs TRBV28 and TRBJ2-7, with D unclear. V was shortened by 3 bases and J by 4 bases, with 4 bases between the two germline ends. The CDR3 has 11 residues. CDR1 MDHEN and CDR2 SYDVKM come from the germline V gene. The CDR3 region has the DNA TGTGCCAGCAGTTTTCTGTACGAGCAGTACTTC. Translated, it gives CASSFLYEQYF.

The chain combines TRBV19 with TRBJ1-3; 8 bases map to TRBD1. The CDR3 runs 16 residues. Germline V gives CDR1 LNHDA, CDR2 SQIVND (reference sequence). The ends lost 10 bases at V and 2 bases at J; junction bases unmatched: 13. CDR3 coding DNA: TGTGCCAAAGTCAGGACAGGGAGTATAACTGGAAACACCATATATTTT. Amino acids: CAKVRTGSITGNTIYF.

This sequence joins TRBV21-1 and TRBJ1-5; TRBD1, the table's D call, was not compared with the DNA. TRBV21-1 is designated a pseudogene. The CDR3 contains 19 residues. CDR3 loop: CASSKRGQGRNYSNQPQHF. The CDR3 DNA reads TGTGCCAGCAGCAAAAGGGGACAGGGGAGGAATTATAGCAATCAGCCCCAGCATTTT.

This clone was observed once. This chain uses TRBV28 with TRBJ2-2; tentative D call: TRBD1 (5 bases). The germline gives CDR1 MDHEN, CDR2 SYDVKM. This CDR3 has 16 amino acids. Trimming took off 1 base at V and 3 bases at J, with 12 bases between the two ends. The CDR3 DNA reads TGTGCCAGCAGTTTATTTTGGGGCGTGGACACCGGGGAGCTGTTTTTT. This translates into CASSLFWGVDTGELFF.

In DNA form, the CDR3 reads TGTGCCAGCAGCTGGGACAGGAACACAGATACGCAGTATTTT. This gives the protein CASSWDRNTDTQYF. This chain uses TRBV27 with TRBJ2-3; 8 bases are shared with TRBD1. Trimming took 6 bases from V and 2 from J; bases not matched to a gene: 4. The CDR3 contains 14 residues. Germline assignment: CDR1 MNHEY and CDR2 SMNVEV (reference sequence).

This clone was recorded a few times. V gene TRBV5-4 combines with J gene TRBJ2-6, with D possibly being TRBD1 (6 bases). V was pared by 5 bases and J by 0 bases, with 12 bases between. Per the germline V gene, CDR1 is SGHNT and CDR2 is YYREEE (reference sequence). The CDR3 length is 16 residues. The CDR3 reads CASRTGRSSGANVLTF. DNA for the CDR3: TGTGCCAGCAGGACAGGCCGGAGCTCTGGGGCCAACGTCCTGACTTTC.

The V gene is TRBV5-1, the J gene TRBJ1-2; tentatively, D is TRBD1 (6 bases). The CDR3 sequence is 14 residues long. Trimming left V 2 bases short and J 4 bases short, with 12 bases between. CDR1 is SGHRS and CDR2 is YFSETQ in the germline V gene. The CDR3 coding sequence is TGCGCCAGCAGCTTTGAACGGGGGGCCTATGGCTACACCTTC. Translating it yields CASSFERGAYGYTF.

The V gene is TRBV14, the J gene TRBJ1-5; perhaps TRBD1 as D (6 bases). V was shortened by 4 bases and J by 9 bases, with 16 bases between the two germline ends. The CDR3 consists of 14 residues. The germline gives CDR1 SGHDN, CDR2 FVKESK. CDR3 amino acids: CASSPTGFNGPQHF. The CDR3 nucleotides are TGTGCCAGCAGCCCGACAGGTTTTAACGGGCCCCAGCATTTT.

The V gene is TRBV29-1, the J gene TRBJ1-1, with D tentatively TRBD1 (6 bases). Looked up from germline, CDR1 is SQVTM and CDR2 is ANQGSEA. The CDR3 is 13 residues long. Deletions cut 6 bases from V and 4 bases from J, with 15 bases between. DNA of the CDR3: TGCAGCGTGACGGGGGGCGGCGGCACTGAAGCTTTCTTT. Translation gives CSVTGGGGTEAFF.

The gene calls are TRBV19 and TRBJ1-2, with 7 bases fitting TRBD1. CDR3 length: 12 amino acids. The germline gives CDR1 LNHDA, CDR2 SQIVND (reference sequence). The J segment lost 6 bases and the V segment lost 5 bases, leaving 3 bases of the junction unmatched. The CDR3 region is CASSDTGDGYTF. Here the CDR3 DNA reads TGTGCCAGTAGTGATACAGGGGATGGCTACACCTTC.

The chain combines TRBV29-1 with TRBJ2-3, with D perhaps matching TRBD1 (6 bases). V was trimmed by 4 bases and J by 0 bases, leaving 11 bases between them. Germline V CDR1 and CDR2: SQVTM, ANQGSEA. The CDR3 spans 14 residues. As DNA, the CDR3 is TGCAGCGTTGCGACAGGCTCTAGCACAGATACGCAGTATTTT. Protein product: CSVATGSSTDTQYF.

This rearrangement joins TRBV28 to TRBJ1-5; tentatively, D is TRBD1 (5 bases). Trimming pared 6 bases from V and 1 base from J, leaving 13 bases between. The CDR3 runs to 15 residues. CDR1 MDHEN and CDR2 SYDVKM come from the germline V gene. The CDR3 coding sequence is TGTGCCAGCAGCCTACAGGTATCCAGCAATCAGCCCCAGCATTTT. As protein: CASSLQVSSNQPQHF.